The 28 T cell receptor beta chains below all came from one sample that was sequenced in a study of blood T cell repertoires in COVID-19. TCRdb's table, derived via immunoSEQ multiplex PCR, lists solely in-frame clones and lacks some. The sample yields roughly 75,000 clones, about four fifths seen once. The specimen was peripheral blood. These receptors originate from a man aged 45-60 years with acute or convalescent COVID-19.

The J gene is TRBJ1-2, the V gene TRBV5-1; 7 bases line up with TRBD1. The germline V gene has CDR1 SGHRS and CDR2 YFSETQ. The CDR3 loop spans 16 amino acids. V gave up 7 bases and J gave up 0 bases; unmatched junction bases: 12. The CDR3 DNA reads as TGCGCCAGCGGCGAAGGACAGGAGGGAGCTAACTATGGCTACACCTTC. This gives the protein CASGEGQEGANYGYTF.

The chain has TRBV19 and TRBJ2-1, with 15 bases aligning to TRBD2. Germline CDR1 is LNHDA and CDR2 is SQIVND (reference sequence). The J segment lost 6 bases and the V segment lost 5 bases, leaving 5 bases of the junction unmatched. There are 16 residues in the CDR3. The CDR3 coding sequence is TGTGCCAGTAGTCCCCCGGGACTAGCGGGAGGCAATGAGCAGTTCTTC. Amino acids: CASSPPGLAGGNEQFF.

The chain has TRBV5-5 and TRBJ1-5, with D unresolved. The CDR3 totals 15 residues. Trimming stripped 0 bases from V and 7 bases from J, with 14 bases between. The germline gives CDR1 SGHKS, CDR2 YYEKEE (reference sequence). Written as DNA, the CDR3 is TGTGCCAGCAGCTTGGCCTCGTCACTGAGCCAGCCCCAGCATTTT. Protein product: CASSLASSLSQPQHF.

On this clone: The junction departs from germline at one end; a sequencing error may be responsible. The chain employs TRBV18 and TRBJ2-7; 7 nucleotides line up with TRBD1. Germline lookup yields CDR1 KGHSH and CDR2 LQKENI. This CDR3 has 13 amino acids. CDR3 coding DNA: TGTGTCAGCTCACCAGGGGACAGCTACGAGCAGTACTTC. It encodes CVSSPGDSYEQYF.

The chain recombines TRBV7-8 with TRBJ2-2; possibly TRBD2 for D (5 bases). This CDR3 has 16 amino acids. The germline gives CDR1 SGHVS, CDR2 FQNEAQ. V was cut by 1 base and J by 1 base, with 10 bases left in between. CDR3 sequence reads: CASSLESSLNTGELFF. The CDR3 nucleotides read TGTGCCAGCAGCTTAGAATCTAGCCTGAACACCGGGGAGCTGTTTTTT.

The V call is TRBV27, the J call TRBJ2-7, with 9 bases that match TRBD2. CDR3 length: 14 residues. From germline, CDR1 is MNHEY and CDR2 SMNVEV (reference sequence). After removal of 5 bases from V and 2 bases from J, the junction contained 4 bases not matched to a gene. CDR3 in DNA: TGTGCCAGCAGTCCGTTAGCGGGAGCCTACGAGCAGTACTTC. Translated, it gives CASSPLAGAYEQYF.

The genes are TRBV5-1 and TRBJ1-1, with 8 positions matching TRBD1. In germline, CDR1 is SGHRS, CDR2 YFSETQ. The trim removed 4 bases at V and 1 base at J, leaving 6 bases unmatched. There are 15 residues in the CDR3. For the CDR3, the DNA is TGCGCCAGCAGCATGGACAGGGTGAAGAACACTGAAGCTTTCTTT. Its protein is CASSMDRVKNTEAFF.

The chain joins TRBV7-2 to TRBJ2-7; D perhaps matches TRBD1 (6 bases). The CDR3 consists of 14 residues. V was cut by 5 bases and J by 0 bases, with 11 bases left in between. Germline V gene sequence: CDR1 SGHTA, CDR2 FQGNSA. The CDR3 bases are TGTGCCAGCAGCCCTGGGACACACTCCTACGAGCAGTACTTC. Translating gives CASSPGTHSYEQYF. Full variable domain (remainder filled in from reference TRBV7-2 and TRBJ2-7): GAGVSQSPSNKVTEKGKDVELRCDPISGHTALYWYRQSLGQGLEFLIYFQGNSAPDKSGLPSDRFSAERTGGSVSTLTIQRTQQEDSAVYLCASSPGTHSYEQYFGPGTRLTVT.

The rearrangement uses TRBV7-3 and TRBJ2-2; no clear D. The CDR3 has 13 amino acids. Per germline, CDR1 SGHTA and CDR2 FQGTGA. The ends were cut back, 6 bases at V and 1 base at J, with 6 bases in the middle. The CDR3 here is CASRAGNTGELFF. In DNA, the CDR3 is TGTGCCAGCAGGGCAGGGAACACCGGGGAGCTGTTTTTT. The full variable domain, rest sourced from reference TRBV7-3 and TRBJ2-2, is GAGVSQTPSNKVTEKGKYVELRCDPISGHTALYWYRQSLGQGPEFLIYFQGTGAADDSGLPNDRFFAVRPEGSVSTLKIQRTERGDSAVYLCASRAGNTGELFFGEGSRLTVL.

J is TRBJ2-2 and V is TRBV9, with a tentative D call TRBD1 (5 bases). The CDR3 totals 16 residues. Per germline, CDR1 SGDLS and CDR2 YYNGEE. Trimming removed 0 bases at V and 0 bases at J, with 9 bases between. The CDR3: CASSVVAGSNTGELFF. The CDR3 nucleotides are TGTGCCAGCAGCGTAGTGGCAGGGTCGAACACCGGGGAGCTGTTTTTT.

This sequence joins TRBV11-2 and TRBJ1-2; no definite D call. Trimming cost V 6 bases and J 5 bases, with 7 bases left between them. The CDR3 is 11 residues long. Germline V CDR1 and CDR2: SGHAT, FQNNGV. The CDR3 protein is CASRVGYGYTF. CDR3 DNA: TGTGCCAGCAGAGTCGGGTATGGCTACACCTTC.

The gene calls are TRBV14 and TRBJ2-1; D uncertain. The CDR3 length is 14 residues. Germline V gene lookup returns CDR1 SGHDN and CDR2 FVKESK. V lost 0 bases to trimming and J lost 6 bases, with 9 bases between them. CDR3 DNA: TGTGCCAGCAGCCAAGATCGAGTGGTCAATGAGCAGTTCTTC. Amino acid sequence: CASSQDRVVNEQFF.

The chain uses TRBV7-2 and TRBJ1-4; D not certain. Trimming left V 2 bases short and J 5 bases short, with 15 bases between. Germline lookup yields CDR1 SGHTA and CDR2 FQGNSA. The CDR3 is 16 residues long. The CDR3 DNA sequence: TGTGCCAGCAGCTTACTGCGTTTTTCACGGAATGAAAAACTGTTTTTT. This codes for CASSLLRFSRNEKLFF.

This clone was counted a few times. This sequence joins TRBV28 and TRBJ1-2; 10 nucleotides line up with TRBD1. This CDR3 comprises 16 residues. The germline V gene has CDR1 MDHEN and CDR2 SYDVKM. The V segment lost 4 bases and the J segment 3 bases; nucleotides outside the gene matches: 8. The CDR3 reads CASSSSSGTGDYGYTF. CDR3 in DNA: TGTGCCAGCAGTTCATCCTCCGGGACAGGGGACTATGGCTACACCTTC.

The CDR3 is CASRSVGLNGELFF. In DNA form, the CDR3 reads TGTGCCAGCAGGAGCGTCGGTTTGAATGGGGAGCTGTTTTTT. The gene calls are TRBV6-4 and TRBJ2-2; D unclear. V was cut by 6 bases and J by 8 bases, with 16 bases left in between. The V gene's germline CDR1 is MRHNA and CDR2 SNTAGT. This CDR3 is 14 amino acids long.

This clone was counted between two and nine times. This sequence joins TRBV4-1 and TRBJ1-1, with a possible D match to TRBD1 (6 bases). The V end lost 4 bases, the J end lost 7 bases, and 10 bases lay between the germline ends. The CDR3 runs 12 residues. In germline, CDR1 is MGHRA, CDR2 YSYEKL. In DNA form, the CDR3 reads TGCGCCAGCAGCCCAGGACAGAATGAAGCTTTCTTT. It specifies CASSPGQNEAFF.

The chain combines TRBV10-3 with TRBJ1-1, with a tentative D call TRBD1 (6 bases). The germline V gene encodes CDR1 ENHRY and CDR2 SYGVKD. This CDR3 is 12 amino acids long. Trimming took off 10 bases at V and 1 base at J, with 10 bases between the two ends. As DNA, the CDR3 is TGTGCCACAGCGACAGGGAACACTGAAGCTTTCTTT. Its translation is CATATGNTEAFF.

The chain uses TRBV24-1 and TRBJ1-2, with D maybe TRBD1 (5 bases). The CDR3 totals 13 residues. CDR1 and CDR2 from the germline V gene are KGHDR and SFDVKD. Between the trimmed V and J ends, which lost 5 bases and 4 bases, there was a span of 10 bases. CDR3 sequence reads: CATSVGVGYGYTF. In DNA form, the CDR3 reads TGTGCCACCAGTGTAGGGGTCGGCTATGGCTACACCTTC.

This chain's CDR3 is CASSPGASGYSYEQYF. For the CDR3, the DNA is TGTGCCAGCAGCCCGGGGGCTAGCGGGTACTCCTACGAGCAGTACTTC. The chain combines TRBV9 with TRBJ2-7; TRBD2 aligns across 8 bases. CDR3 length: 16 amino acids. V shed 4 bases and J 0 bases; nucleotides not matched to a gene: 9. Germline lookup yields CDR1 SGDLS and CDR2 YYNGEE.

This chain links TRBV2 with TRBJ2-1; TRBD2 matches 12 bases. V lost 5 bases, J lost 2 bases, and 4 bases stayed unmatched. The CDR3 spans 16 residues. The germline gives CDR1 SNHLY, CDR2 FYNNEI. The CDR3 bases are TGTGCCAGCAGTAAGAGGACTAGCGGGGCCTACAATGAGCAGTTCTTC. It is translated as CASSKRTSGAYNEQFF.

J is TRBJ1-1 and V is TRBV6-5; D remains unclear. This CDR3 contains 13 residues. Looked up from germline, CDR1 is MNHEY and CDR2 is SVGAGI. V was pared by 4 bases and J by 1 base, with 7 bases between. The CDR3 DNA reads TGTGCCAGCAGTTCGGGGAGGAACACTGAAGCTTTCTTT. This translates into CASSSGRNTEAFF.

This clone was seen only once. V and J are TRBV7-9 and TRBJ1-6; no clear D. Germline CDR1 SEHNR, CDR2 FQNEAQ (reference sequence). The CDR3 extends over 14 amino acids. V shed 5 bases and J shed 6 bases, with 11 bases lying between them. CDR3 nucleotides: TGTGCCAGCAGCCCGTCTAGCCTTAATTCACCCCTCCACTTT. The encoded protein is CASSPSSLNSPLHF. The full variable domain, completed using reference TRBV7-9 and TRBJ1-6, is DTGVSQNPRHKITKRGQNVTFRCDPISEHNRLYWYRQTLGQGPEFLTYFQNEAQLEKSRLLSDRFSAERPKGSFSTLEIQRTEQGDSAMYLCASSPSSLNSPLHFGNGTRLTVT.

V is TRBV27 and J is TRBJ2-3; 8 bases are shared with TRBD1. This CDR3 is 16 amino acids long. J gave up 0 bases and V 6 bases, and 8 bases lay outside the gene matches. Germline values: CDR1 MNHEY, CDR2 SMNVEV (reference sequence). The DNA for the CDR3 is TGTGCCAGCAGACCCAGGACAGGGATTAGCACAGATACGCAGTATTTT. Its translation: CASRPRTGISTDTQYF.

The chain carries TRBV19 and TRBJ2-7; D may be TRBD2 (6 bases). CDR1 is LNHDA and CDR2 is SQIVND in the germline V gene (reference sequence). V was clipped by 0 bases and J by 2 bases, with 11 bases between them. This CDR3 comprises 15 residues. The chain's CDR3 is CASSIDPEGTYEQYF. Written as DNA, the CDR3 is TGTGCCAGTAGTATAGACCCGGAGGGGACCTACGAGCAGTACTTC.

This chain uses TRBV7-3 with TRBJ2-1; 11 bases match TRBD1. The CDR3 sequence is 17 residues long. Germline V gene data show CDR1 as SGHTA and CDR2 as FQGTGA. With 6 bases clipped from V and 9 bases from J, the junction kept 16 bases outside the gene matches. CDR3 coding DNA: TGTGCCAGCAGTAAAAATGCCGGGACAGGGGGTTTGGGTGAGCAGTTCTTC. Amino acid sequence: CASSKNAGTGGLGEQFF.

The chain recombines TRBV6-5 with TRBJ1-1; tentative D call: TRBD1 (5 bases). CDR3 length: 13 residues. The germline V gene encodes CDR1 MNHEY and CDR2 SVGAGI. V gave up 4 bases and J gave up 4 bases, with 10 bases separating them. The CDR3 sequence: CASSSTVFTEAFF. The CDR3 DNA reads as TGTGCCAGCAGTTCGACAGTATTCACTGAAGCTTTCTTT.

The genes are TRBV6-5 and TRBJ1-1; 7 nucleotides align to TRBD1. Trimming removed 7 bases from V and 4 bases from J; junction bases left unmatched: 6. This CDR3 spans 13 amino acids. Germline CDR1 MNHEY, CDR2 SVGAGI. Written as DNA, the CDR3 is TGTGCCAGCAACCCCAGACAGGGCACTGAAGCTTTCTTT. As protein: CASNPRQGTEAFF.

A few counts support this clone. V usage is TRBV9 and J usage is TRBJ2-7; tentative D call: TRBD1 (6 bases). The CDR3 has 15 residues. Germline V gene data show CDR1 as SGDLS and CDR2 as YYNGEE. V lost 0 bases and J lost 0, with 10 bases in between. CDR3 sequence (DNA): TGTGCCAGCAGCGTAGCAGGGGTGAGCTCCTACGAGCAGTACTTC. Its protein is CASSVAGVSSYEQYF.